These T cell receptor beta chains were read from a single sample in a study of T cell repertoires in cytomegalovirus infection. Using its own MiXCR run on the reads, TCRdb lists one record per CDR3 protein. The repertoire holds 400,000 or so distinct CDR3 sequences, about a sixth seen once, with approximately 8% in the top ten. The material sequenced was PBMCs. Receptor source: a human donor in good health (CMV status not recorded). Some clones in this sample may be carry-over from other donors' samples. Both conserved end residues are part of each CDR3. The order of the fields is J gene, clone size, D gene, V gene, CDR3 length, CDR3 DNA, CDR3 protein. A D gene is named only where the DNA matches it firmly. Rows may omit the clone size; those that give it use once, few, many or a size class.

TRBJ1-3,many,-,TRBV7-9,13,TGTGCCAGCAGCTTAGCCACCGGAAACACCATATATTTT,CASSLATGNTIYF
TRBJ2-7,-,-,TRBV4-1,14,TGCGCCAGCAGCCCCGATGCAGCGACCTACGAGCAGTACTTC,CASSPDAATYEQYF
TRBJ2-7,-,-,TRBV6-5,12,TGTGCCAGCAGCTCCCCCCGATACGGGCAGTACTTC,CASSSPRYGQYF
TRBJ2-5,many,TRBD1,TRBV7-8,17,TGTGCCAGCAGCCCGAGGAGACCCGGGACAGGTCAAGAGACCCAGTACTTC,CASSPRRPGTGQETQYF
TRBJ1-5,many,-,TRBV7-2,13,TGTGCCAGCAGCTGGGACAACAATCAGCCCCAGCATTTT,CASSWDNNQPQHF
TRBJ2-3,few,TRBD2,TRBV19,16,TGTGCCAGTAGTCACGAGCAACTAGCGGGCACAGATACGCAGTATTTT,CASSHEQLAGTDTQYF
TRBJ2-5,few,TRBD1,TRBV6-1,16,TGTGCCAGCAGTGAACGGACAGGGGGGTACCAAGAGACCCAGTACTTC,CASSERTGGYQETQYF
TRBJ2-7,many,-,TRBV6-1,16,TGTGCCAGCAGACATCCAGGACCCGATGGACTTTACGAGCAGTACTTC,CASRHPGPDGLYEQYF
TRBJ2-5,many,TRBD2,TRBV5-4,16,TGTGCCAGCAGCTTGGGGGTTAGCGGGAGAGAAGAGACCCAGTACTTC,CASSLGVSGREETQYF
TRBJ2-7,many,TRBD2,TRBV7-2,16,TGTGCCAGCAGCTCGGGGACTAGCGGGATCTCCCTCGAGCAGTACTTC,CASSSGTSGISLEQYF
TRBJ2-5,-,-,TRBV7-2,14,TGTGCCAGCACCCGGGGCAGCCTCATTGAGACCCAGTACTTC,CASTRGSLIETQYF
TRBJ2-1,-,-,TRBV11-2,14,TGTGCCAGCAGACCAGGGGGGGCCTACAATGAGCAGTTCTTC,CASRPGGAYNEQFF
TRBJ2-7,many,TRBD2,TRBV7-2,15,TGTGCCAGCAGCTTAGGGACTAGCGGGGGCTACGAGCAGTACTTC,CASSLGTSGGYEQYF
TRBJ2-3,few,-,TRBV7-2,16,TGTGCCAGCAGTCCACGGCGGCTAGGAAGCACAGATACGCAGTATTTT,CASSPRRLGSTDTQYF
TRBJ2-7,-,-,TRBV2,14,TGTGCCAGCAGTGTAGAGGGGTCTTCATACGAGCAGTACTTC,CASSVEGSSYEQYF
TRBJ2-3,few,-,TRBV6-6,14,TGTGCCAGCAGGGAGCGGGCTAGCACAGATACGCAGTATTTT,CASRERASTDTQYF
TRBJ2-1,-,TRBD2,TRBV20-1,15,TGCAGTGCTAGAACCGGGACTAGCGGGTACAATGAGCAGTTCTTC,CSARTGTSGYNEQFF
TRBJ2-3,-,TRBD2,TRBV11-3,17,TGTGCCAGCAGCTTAGCGGGGGGACTAGCGGGGAGCCAGAGGCAGTATTTT,CASSLAGGLAGSQRQYF
TRBJ2-1,-,-,TRBV28,14,TGTGCCAGCAGTTTGCGGGTCTGGTACAATGAGCAGTTCTTC,CASSLRVWYNEQFF